This T cell receptor beta chain was captured in a study of siplizumab effects on memory and regulatory T cells. The CDR3 has 15 residues. The V gene's germline CDR1 is KGHSH and CDR2 LQKENI. V lost 2 bases and J 8 bases, leaving 18 bases between the germline ends. Study-wide results and caveats: Naive T cells appeared more varied than memory cells and looked like key alloresponse contributors. Researchers did not confirm the suppressive function of proliferating Tregs from siplizumab cultures.

Comment on this clone: The target antigen is unknown.

Only in-frame clones appear in the TCRdb table, and some are missing; sequencing was by immunoSEQ multiplex PCR. Counted here are about 110,000 clones, 92% occurring once; the ten biggest clones make up 0.65% to 0.9%. This receptor was taken from a human donor in good health. Sequencing was carried out using Tregs sorted from blood. V usage is TRBV18 and J usage is TRBJ1-2, with D maybe TRBD1 (6 bases). The CDR3 nucleotides read TGTGCCAGCTCACCAGCCGGGACACCGGCAAGAGGCTACACCTTC. It translates to CASSPAGTPARGYTF.